Below, 32 T cell receptor beta chains from the same sample are listed, as sequenced in a study of blood T cell repertoires in COVID-19. Clones were read by immunoSEQ multiplex PCR, and TCRdb kept only the in-frame ones, dropping some. This table has some 150,000 clones, approximately 92% appearing once. Sequencing was performed on peripheral blood. All receptors derive from a woman in her fifties or sixties with active COVID-19.

This chain uses TRBV27 with TRBJ1-1; 9 nucleotides agree with TRBD1. The CDR3 consists of 16 residues. After removal of 1 base from V and 0 bases from J, the junction contained 3 bases not matched to a gene. CDR1 MNHEY and CDR2 SMNVEV come from the germline V gene (reference sequence). The CDR3 DNA sequence: TGTGCCAGCAGTTTATTGGACAGGGGAGTGAACACTGAAGCTTTCTTT. Translating it yields CASSLLDRGVNTEAFF.

In this sample, this clone turned up once. The chain carries TRBV29-1 and TRBJ2-5; D remains unclear. The CDR3 contains 13 residues. CDR1 and CDR2 (germline): SQVTM, ANQGSEA. V lost 5 bases and J 2 bases, leaving 12 bases between the germline ends. The DNA of the CDR3 is TGCAGCGTTCTTCAAACAGTGCAAGAGACCCAGTACTTC. This encodes CSVLQTVQETQYF.

The rearrangement uses TRBV5-1 and TRBJ1-1, with D tentatively TRBD1 (5 bases). V was cut by 0 bases and J by 10 bases, with 13 bases left in between. This CDR3 region has 13 residues. Germline CDR1 reads SGHRS; CDR2 reads YFSETQ. The CDR3 reads CASSLGAQGRAFF. The CDR3 region has the DNA TGCGCCAGCAGCTTGGGCGCCCAGGGAAGAGCTTTCTTT.

The chain has TRBV6-6 and TRBJ2-1, with 7 nucleotides matching TRBD1. J lost 9 bases, V lost 6 bases, and 5 bases had no gene match. This CDR3 has 12 residues. In germline, CDR1 is MNHNY, CDR2 SVGAGI (reference sequence). The CDR3 protein is CASSEQGFEQFF. The CDR3 DNA sequence: TGTGCCAGCAGCGAACAGGGGTTTGAGCAGTTCTTC.

CDR3 region: CASRGGPETQYF. CDR3 sequence (DNA): TGTGCCAGCCGCGGGGGTCCGGAGACCCAGTACTTC. The chain uses TRBV18 and TRBJ2-5, with 7 bases lining up with TRBD2. The V and J ends lost 8 bases and 5 bases, in that order; junction bases with no gene match: 5. There are 12 residues in the CDR3. The germline V gene has CDR1 KGHSH and CDR2 LQKENI. The entire variable domain, with the rest obtained from reference TRBV18 and TRBJ2-5, is as follows: NAGVMQNPRHLVRRRGQEARLRCSPMKGHSHVYWYRQLPEEGLKFMVYLQKENIIDESGMPKERFSAEFPKEGPSILRIQQVVRGDSAAYFCASRGGPETQYFGPGTRLLVL.

The chain recombines TRBV29-1 with TRBJ2-7, with TRBD1 matching over 10 bases. There are 13 residues in the CDR3. V shed 6 bases, J shed 6 bases, and the junction held 8 bases outside the gene matches. The germline gives CDR1 SQVTM, CDR2 ANQGSEA. CDR3 nucleotides: TGCAGCGTCGGGACAGGGGTTTCTTCCGAGCAGTACTTC. As protein: CSVGTGVSSEQYF.

The rearrangement joins TRBV4-2 to TRBJ2-2; 8 bases align to TRBD2. The CDR3 loop spans 16 amino acids. After removal of 3 bases from V and 5 bases from J, the junction contained 8 bases not matched to a gene. The germline gives CDR1 LGHNA, CDR2 YNFKEQ. The CDR3 coding sequence is TGTGCCAGCAGCCACAAACTAGCGGAGAGTACCGGGGAGCTGTTTTTT. This codes for CASSHKLAESTGELFF.

This clone was detected once. The rearrangement links TRBV7-9 to TRBJ1-2, with 7 bases lining up with TRBD1. Germline values: CDR1 SEHNR, CDR2 FQNEAQ (reference sequence). V shed 4 bases and J 4 bases; nucleotides not matched to a gene: 3. CDR3 length: 13 residues. CDR3 sequence (DNA): TGTGCCAGCAGCTCTCGACAGGGCTATGGCTACACCTTC. Translation: CASSSRQGYGYTF.

The chain links TRBV11-2 to TRBJ1-2; no firm D call. Germline V gene lookup returns CDR1 SGHAT and CDR2 FQNNGV. The CDR3 loop spans 15 amino acids. V was shortened by 1 base and J by 0 bases, with 9 bases between the two germline ends. The CDR3 DNA is TGTGCCAGCAGCTTAGGGGCGAGATCTAACTATGGCTACACCTTC. Protein: CASSLGARSNYGYTF.

The gene calls are TRBV9 and TRBJ2-5; 11 nucleotides line up with TRBD2. The germline gives CDR1 SGDLS, CDR2 YYNGEE. The CDR3 covers 16 residues. The V gene end was trimmed by 4 bases and the J gene end by 4 bases; junction bases not matched to a gene: 9. CDR3 protein: CASSPSRLAGGETQYF. CDR3 in DNA: TGTGCCAGCAGCCCGTCGCGTCTAGCGGGAGGAGAGACCCAGTACTTC.

This sequence joins TRBV7-3 and TRBJ2-1; a possible D gene is TRBD2 (6 bases). CDR1 and CDR2 from the germline V gene are SGHTA and FQGTGA. V lost 5 bases and J 2 bases, leaving 19 bases between the germline ends. This CDR3 is built from 17 residues. DNA for the CDR3: TGTGCCAGCAGCCCAATGTCTTGGAGGGAACCCTACAATGAGCAGTTCTTC. Translating it yields CASSPMSWREPYNEQFF.

CDR3 sequence (DNA): TGCGCCAGCAGCCAAGTGGTGGCAGGCCAAGAGACCCAGTACTTC. As protein: CASSQVVAGQETQYF. The chain couples TRBV4-3 to TRBJ2-5; no clear D. This CDR3 is built from 15 residues. Germline V gene sequence: CDR1 LGHNA, CDR2 YSLEER. V was cut by 1 base and J by 1 base, with 10 bases left in between.

The V call is TRBV7-2, the J call TRBJ1-1; TRBD1 is a possible D gene (6 bases). The CDR3 consists of 15 residues. Trimming removed 4 bases at V and 0 bases at J, with 12 bases between. Looked up from germline, CDR1 is SGHTA and CDR2 is FQGNSA. CDR3 bases: TGTGCCAGCAGCTCCCATCAGGGGTTGAACACTGAAGCTTTCTTT. Translation gives CASSSHQGLNTEAFF.

The gene calls are TRBV18 and TRBJ1-5, with D perhaps matching TRBD1 (5 bases). The germline V gene has CDR1 KGHSH and CDR2 LQKENI. There are 16 residues in the CDR3. Deletions cut 3 bases from V and 3 bases from J, with 15 bases between. The CDR3 here is CASSPRQTDPNQPQHF. As DNA, the CDR3 is TGTGCCAGCTCACCCCGCCAGACAGACCCCAATCAGCCCCAGCATTTT.

This chain links TRBV19 with TRBJ2-7; 8 bases match TRBD1. The length of the CDR3 is 13 residues. Per the germline V gene, CDR1 is LNHDA and CDR2 is SQIVND (reference sequence). The V segment lost 3 bases and the J segment 7 bases; nucleotides outside the gene matches: 5. DNA for the CDR3: TGTGCCAGTAGTATGCAGGGGGCATGGGAGCAGTACTTC. This gives the protein CASSMQGAWEQYF.

This clone was detected only a few times. The V gene is TRBV2, the J gene TRBJ2-5; tentative D call: TRBD2 (5 bases). Germline lookup yields CDR1 SNHLY and CDR2 FYNNEI. The length of the CDR3 is 16 residues. V gave up 0 bases and J gave up 2 bases, with 13 bases separating them. Written as DNA, the CDR3 is TGTGCCAGCAGTGAAGCCCCCTGGACTGGTCAAGAGACCCAGTACTTC. Translation gives CASSEAPWTGQETQYF.

The chain combines TRBV29-1 with TRBJ2-2, with TRBD1 as a possible D gene (6 bases). Germline CDR1 SQVTM, CDR2 ANQGSEA. The CDR3 runs 15 residues. Trimming stripped 8 bases from V and 7 bases from J, with 23 bases between. The CDR3 loop is CSFSSRGSVDGELFF. In DNA form, the CDR3 reads TGCAGCTTCAGCTCCAGGGGATCCGTCGACGGGGAGCTGTTTTTT.

The chain employs TRBV2 and TRBJ2-1; TRBD1 matches at 7 bases. From germline, CDR1 is SNHLY and CDR2 FYNNEI. This CDR3 region has 15 residues. Losses at the gene ends were 6 bases for V and 0 bases for J; bases not matched to a gene: 5. CDR3 residues: CASSGQESSYNEQFF. CDR3 sequence (DNA): TGTGCCAGCAGCGGACAGGAGAGCTCCTACAATGAGCAGTTCTTC.

The chain couples TRBV9 to TRBJ1-3; tentatively, D is TRBD1 (5 bases). Trimming removed 0 bases at V and 0 bases at J, with 10 bases between. CDR3 size: 16 residues. Germline V gene lookup returns CDR1 SGDLS and CDR2 YYNGEE. DNA for the CDR3: TGTGCCAGCAGCGTAGCGACAGCGCGCTCTGGAAACACCATATATTTT. Translated: CASSVATARSGNTIYF.

The rearrangement links TRBV6-5 to TRBJ1-2, with a possible D match to TRBD1 (5 bases). The V end lost 4 bases, the J end lost 0 bases, and 12 bases lay between the germline ends. CDR1 is MNHEY and CDR2 is SVGAGI in the germline V gene. CDR3 length: 15 amino acids. Written as DNA, the CDR3 is TGTGCCAGCAGTTTGGGGGGAGGTCCTAACTATGGCTACACCTTC. Translating it yields CASSLGGGPNYGYTF.

This chain uses TRBV19 with TRBJ1-2; 7 bases map to TRBD1. The CDR3 sequence is 13 residues long. V was clipped by 6 bases and J by 4 bases; unmatched bases: 5. Germline CDR1 reads LNHDA; CDR2 reads SQIVND (reference sequence). This chain's CDR3 is CASRPTGTYGYTF. CDR3 nucleotides: TGTGCCAGTAGGCCGACAGGGACCTATGGCTACACCTTC.

This sequence joins TRBV7-9 and TRBJ1-2, with unresolved D. From germline, CDR1 is SEHNR and CDR2 FQNEAQ (reference sequence). The CDR3 extends over 17 amino acids. The V end lost 5 bases, the J end lost 0 bases, and 19 bases lay between the germline ends. The CDR3 loop reads CASSPSALRVPNYGYTF. CDR3 coding DNA: TGTGCCAGCAGCCCATCGGCCCTCCGGGTACCTAACTATGGCTACACCTTC. Combining the CDR3 with reference TRBV7-9 and TRBJ1-2 gives the whole variable domain DTGVSQNPRHKITKRGQNVTFRCDPISEHNRLYWYRQTLGQGPEFLTYFQNEAQLEKSRLLSDRFSAERPKGSFSTLEIQRTEQGDSAMYLCASSPSALRVPNYGYTFGSGTRLTVV.

This rearrangement joins TRBV19 to TRBJ2-3, with 10 bases identical to TRBD2. CDR3 length equals 21 residues. Losses at the gene ends were 1 base for V and 2 bases for J; bases not matched to a gene: 18. Germline CDR1 reads LNHDA; CDR2 reads SQIVND (reference sequence). CDR3 protein: CASSIGRISGRPPGHTDTQYF. The DNA of the CDR3 is TGTGCCAGTAGTATAGGCCGGATTAGCGGGAGGCCACCCGGCCACACAGATACGCAGTATTTT.

This sequence joins TRBV18 and TRBJ2-5; D might be TRBD2 (6 bases). V shed 0 bases and J shed 3 bases, with 11 bases lying between them. CDR1 is KGHSH and CDR2 is LQKENI in the germline V gene. CDR3 length: 15 residues. This CDR3 is CASSPPGGGEETQYF. In nucleotides, the CDR3 is TGTGCCAGCTCACCACCCGGGGGAGGTGAAGAGACCCAGTACTTC.

The CDR3 nucleotides read TGTGCCAGCAGCCAAGATCGAGGACTAGTGCAGTACTTC. It specifies CASSQDRGLVQYF. V gene TRBV4-2 combines with J gene TRBJ2-5, with 7 bases matching TRBD2. The germline V gene has CDR1 LGHNA and CDR2 YNFKEQ. The CDR3 spans 13 residues. V lost 0 bases, J lost 11 bases, and 6 bases stayed unmatched.

The chain recombines TRBV28 with TRBJ1-2; TRBD1 agrees at 7 bases. CDR1 MDHEN and CDR2 SYDVKM come from the germline V gene. The CDR3 has 14 amino acids. The V gene end was trimmed by 5 bases and the J gene end by 6 bases; junction bases not matched to a gene: 9. The CDR3 DNA follows: TGTGCCAGCAGTCCATCGGGACAGCTTCATGGCTACACCTTC. It is translated as CASSPSGQLHGYTF.

The chain couples TRBV19 to TRBJ2-3; 8 bases map to TRBD1. This CDR3 has 14 amino acids. V lost 6 bases, J lost 3 bases, and 5 bases stayed unmatched. Germline values: CDR1 LNHDA, CDR2 SQIVND (reference sequence). Here the CDR3 reads CASSDRGRTDTQYF. DNA for the CDR3: TGTGCCAGTAGCGACAGGGGTAGGACAGATACGCAGTATTTT.

This rearrangement joins TRBV5-4 to TRBJ2-7; 9 bases agree with TRBD2. The CDR3 consists of 16 residues. J lost 5 bases, V lost 2 bases, and 11 bases had no gene match. Germline CDR1 and CDR2: SGHNT and YYREEE (reference sequence). The CDR3 loop reads CASSFRASGMGNEQYF. CDR3 nucleotide sequence: TGTGCCAGCAGCTTCCGGGCTAGCGGGATGGGCAACGAGCAGTACTTC.

The CDR3 sequence is CASSPSDRGRAAGELFF. The CDR3 nucleotides are TGTGCCAGCAGCCCCTCAGACAGGGGGCGGGCGGCCGGGGAGCTGTTTTTT. The chain combines TRBV7-2 with TRBJ2-2; TRBD1 matches 10 bases. This CDR3 comprises 17 residues. The trim removed 5 bases at V and 6 bases at J, leaving 12 bases unmatched. Germline V gene sequence: CDR1 SGHTA, CDR2 FQGNSA. The variable domain in full, completed from reference TRBV7-2 and TRBJ2-2, reads GAGVSQSPSNKVTEKGKDVELRCDPISGHTALYWYRQSLGQGLEFLIYFQGNSAPDKSGLPSDRFSAERTGGSVSTLTIQRTQQEDSAVYLCASSPSDRGRAAGELFFGEGSRLTVL.

This clone appeared once. V usage is TRBV28 and J usage is TRBJ2-7; D not resolved. The V and J ends lost 3 bases and 0 bases respectively, with 9 bases between them. The CDR3 extends over 14 amino acids. The germline gives CDR1 MDHEN, CDR2 SYDVKM. The CDR3 DNA reads TGTGCCAGCAGTTTCGTTGCGGTCTCCTACGAGCAGTACTTC. This sequence encodes CASSFVAVSYEQYF.

The rearrangement links TRBV5-1 to TRBJ2-5; TRBD1 aligns across 7 bases. J gave up 4 bases and V 4 bases, and 10 bases lay outside the gene matches. Germline CDR1 SGHRS, CDR2 YFSETQ. The CDR3 covers 15 residues. The DNA for the CDR3 is TGCGCCAGCAGCCCTGGTGGGACAGCCACAGAGACCCAGTACTTC. This sequence encodes CASSPGGTATETQYF. Full variable domain (remainder filled in from reference TRBV5-1 and TRBJ2-5): KAGVTQTPRYLIKTRGQQVTLSCSPISGHRSVSWYQQTPGQGLQFLFEYFSETQRNKGNFPGRFSGRQFSNSRSEMNVSTLELGDSALYLCASSPGGTATETQYFGPGTRLLVL.

This chain connects TRBV5-1 to TRBJ2-1; 8 positions agree with TRBD1. Germline assignment: CDR1 SGHRS and CDR2 YFSETQ. This CDR3 comprises 16 residues. V was pared by 0 bases and J by 4 bases, with 6 bases of the junction left unmatched. The CDR3 sequence is CASSLGGRTGYNEQFF. CDR3 DNA sequence: TGCGCCAGCAGCTTGGGGGGACGGACAGGGTACAATGAGCAGTTCTTC.